Listed here is a single TCR beta chain. Germline V gene data show CDR1 as SEHNR and CDR2 as FQNEAQ (reference sequence). This CDR3 spans 16 amino acids. J gave up 4 bases and V 5 bases, and 14 bases lay outside the gene matches. A TCRbeta library incorporating unique molecular identifiers was prepared. TCRdb analysed the PCR reads with MiXCR anew, one entry per CDR3 protein. The sample shows around 600,000 distinct CDR3 sequences, roughly a tenth of them seen only once. The data are from a study of T-cell reconstitution after alpha-beta-depleted transplantation in children. This chain uses TRBV7-9 with TRBJ2-7; 7 bases agree with TRBD1. Sequenced material: PBMCs from the stem cell graft donor, taken from the stem cell graft. The receptor was isolated from a human donor who donated a stem cell graft to a child with acute myeloid leukemia. In DNA, the CDR3 is TGTGCCAGCAGCCCTAGCCTCGGGACAGCCCTTTACGAGCAGTACTTC. Translating it yields CASSPSLGTALYEQYF.